This T cell receptor beta chain was profiled in a study of blood T cell repertoires in COVID-19. Germline assignment: CDR1 LGHNA and CDR2 YSLEER. V lost 1 base, J lost 5 bases, and 14 bases lay in between. The CDR3 consists of 15 residues. The repertoire was sequenced with immunoSEQ multiplex PCR; TCRdb's copy has only in-frame clones and lacks some. The sample includes about 180,000 clones, about 88% of them seen just once. Sequenced: PBMCs or T cells enriched from blood (not recorded which). This TCR was sampled from a human donor with acute COVID-19. The donor label of this sample is uncertain. The V and J genes are TRBV4-3 and TRBJ1-1; TRBD1 might be the D (5 bases). CDR3 sequence reads: CASSQGRGSETEAFF. The CDR3 nucleotides are TGCGCCAGCAGCCAAGGAAGGGGCTCGGAAACTGAAGCTTTCTTT.